This T cell receptor beta chain was profiled in a study of T-cell memory formation after mild COVID-19. Germline CDR1 DFQATT, CDR2 SNEGSKA (reference sequence). This CDR3 comprises 12 residues. V lost 5 bases and J 4 bases, leaving 9 bases between the germline ends. TCRdb re-derived calls from the 5' RACE reads in MiXCR, one entry per CDR3 protein. Of about 350,000 distinct CDR3 sequences listed, approximately 14% are singletons. The study, taken as a whole, reports: Those CD4+ clones that contracted were mainly in CM and EM (CD8+ ones in EMRA).

Points on this clonotype: Its specificity is not known.

Sequences were obtained from PBMCs or a T cell subset sorted from them (not recorded which). The TCR was taken from a man between 18 and 35 years old who had mild COVID-19 (a few samples of this study predate the infection). Cell type and time point are not known. The chain employs TRBV20-1 and TRBJ2-1; D uncertain. This CDR3 reads CSARAGYNEQFF. The CDR3 nucleotides are TGCAGTGCTCGGGCAGGATACAATGAGCAGTTCTTC.